The clone carrying this T cell receptor beta chain was observed many times. Its specificity is unknown. Construction of TCR beta libraries relied on iRepertoire HTBI primers and on Arm-PCR targeting CDR3 regions. TCRdb reanalysed the multiplex PCR reads using MiXCR and keeps one entry per CDR3 protein. This table holds about 470,000 distinct CDR3 sequences, 20% to 25% found once. This entry belongs to a study of regulatory T cells in long-lasting Graves disease. Study results and caveats: When disease was persistent, TRBV28, TRBJ1-2 and TRBJ2-5 were the favored segments.

Trimming stripped 3 bases from V and 8 bases from J, with 10 bases between. The CDR3 totals 12 residues. Stated time point: persistent/refractory GD, antithyroid drugs over 5 years with positive TRAb. Making the TCR library involved RNA that had been extracted from PBMCs. The patients included were those that came from an endocrinology department in Xi'an, China. Staff took approximately 8.7 milliliters of peripheral blood and put it into EDTA tubes. The chain combines TRBV12-3 or TRBV12-4 with TRBJ1-2, with D perhaps TRBD1 (5 bases). The input for sequencing was peripheral blood mononuclear cells (PBMCs), taken when the disease was refractory, from a patient treated with antithyroid drugs. This TCR was recovered from a female donor with Graves disease. In DNA form, the CDR3 reads TGTGCCAGCAGTTTTAACCGGGACGGCTACACCTTC. Its translation: CASSFNRDGYTF.